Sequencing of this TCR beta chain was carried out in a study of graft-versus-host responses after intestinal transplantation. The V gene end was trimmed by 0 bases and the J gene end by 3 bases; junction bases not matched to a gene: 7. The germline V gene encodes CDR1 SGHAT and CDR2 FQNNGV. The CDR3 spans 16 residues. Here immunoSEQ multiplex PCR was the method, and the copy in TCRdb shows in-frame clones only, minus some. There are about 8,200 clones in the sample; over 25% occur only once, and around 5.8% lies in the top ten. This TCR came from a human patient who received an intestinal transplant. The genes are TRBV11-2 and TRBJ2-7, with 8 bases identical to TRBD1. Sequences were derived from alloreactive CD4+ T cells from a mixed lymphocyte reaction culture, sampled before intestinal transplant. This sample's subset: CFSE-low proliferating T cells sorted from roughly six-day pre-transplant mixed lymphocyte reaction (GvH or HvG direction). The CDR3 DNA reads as TGTGCCAGCAGCTTAGAGGCAGGGGGCGGTCTCTACGAGCAGTACTTC. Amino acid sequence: CASSLEAGGGLYEQYF.